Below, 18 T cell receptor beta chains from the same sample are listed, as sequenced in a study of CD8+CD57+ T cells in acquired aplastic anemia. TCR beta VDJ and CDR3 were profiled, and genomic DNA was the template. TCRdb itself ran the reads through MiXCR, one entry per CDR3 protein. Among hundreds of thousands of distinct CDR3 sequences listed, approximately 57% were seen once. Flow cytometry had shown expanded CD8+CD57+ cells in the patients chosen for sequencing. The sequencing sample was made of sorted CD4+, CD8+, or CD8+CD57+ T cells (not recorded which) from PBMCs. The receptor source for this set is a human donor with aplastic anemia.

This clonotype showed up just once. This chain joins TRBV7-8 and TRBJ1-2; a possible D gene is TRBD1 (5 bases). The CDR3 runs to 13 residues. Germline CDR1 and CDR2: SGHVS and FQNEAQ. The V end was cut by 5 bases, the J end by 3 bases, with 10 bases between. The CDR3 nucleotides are TGTGCCAGCAGCAGGGGTTTCGACTATGGCTACACCTTC. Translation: CASSRGFDYGYTF.

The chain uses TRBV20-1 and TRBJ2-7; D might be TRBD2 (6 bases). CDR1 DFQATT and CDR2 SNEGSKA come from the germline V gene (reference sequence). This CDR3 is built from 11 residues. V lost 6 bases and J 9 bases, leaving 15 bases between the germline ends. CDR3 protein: CSAYGSSMQYF. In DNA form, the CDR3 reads TGCAGTGCCTACGGGAGTAGCATGCAGTACTTC.

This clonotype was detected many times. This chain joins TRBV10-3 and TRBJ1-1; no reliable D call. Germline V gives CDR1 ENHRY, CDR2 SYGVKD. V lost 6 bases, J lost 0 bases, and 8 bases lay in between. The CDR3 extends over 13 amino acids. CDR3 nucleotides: TGTGCCATCAGCCCGAGGATGAACACTGAAGCTTTCTTT. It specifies CAISPRMNTEAFF.

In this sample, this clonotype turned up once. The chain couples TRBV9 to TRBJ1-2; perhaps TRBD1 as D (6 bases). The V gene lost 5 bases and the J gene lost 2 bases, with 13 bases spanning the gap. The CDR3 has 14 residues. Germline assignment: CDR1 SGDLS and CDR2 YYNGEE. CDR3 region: CASSPGEVNYGYTF. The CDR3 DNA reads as TGTGCCAGCAGTCCAGGGGAGGTCAACTATGGCTACACCTTC.

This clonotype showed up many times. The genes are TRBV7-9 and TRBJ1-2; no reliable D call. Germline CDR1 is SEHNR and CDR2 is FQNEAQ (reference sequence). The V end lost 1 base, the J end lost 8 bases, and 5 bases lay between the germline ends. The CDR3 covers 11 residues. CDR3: CASSLEIGYTF. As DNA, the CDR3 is TGTGCCAGCAGCTTAGAAATCGGCTACACCTTC.

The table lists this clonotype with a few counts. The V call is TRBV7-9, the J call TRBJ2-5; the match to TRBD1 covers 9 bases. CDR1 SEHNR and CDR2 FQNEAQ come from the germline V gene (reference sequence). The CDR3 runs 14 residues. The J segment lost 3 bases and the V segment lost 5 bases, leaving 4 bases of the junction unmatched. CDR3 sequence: CASSPGTGKETQYF. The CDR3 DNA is TGTGCCAGCAGCCCCGGGACAGGGAAAGAGACCCAGTACTTC.

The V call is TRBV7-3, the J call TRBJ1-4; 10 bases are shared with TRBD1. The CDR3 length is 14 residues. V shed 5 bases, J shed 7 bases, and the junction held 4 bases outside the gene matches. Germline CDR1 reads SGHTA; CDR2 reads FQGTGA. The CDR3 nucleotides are TGTGCCAGCAGCCCGACAGGGGGCTTTGAAAAACTGTTTTTT. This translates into CASSPTGGFEKLFF.

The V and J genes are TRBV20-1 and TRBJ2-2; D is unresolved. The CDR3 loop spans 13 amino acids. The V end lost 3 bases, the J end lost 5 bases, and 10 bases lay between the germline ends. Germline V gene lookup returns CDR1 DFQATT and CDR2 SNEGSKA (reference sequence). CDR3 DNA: TGCAGTGCTAGGGGCGGTAGGACCGGGGAGCTGTTTTTT. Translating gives CSARGGRTGELFF.

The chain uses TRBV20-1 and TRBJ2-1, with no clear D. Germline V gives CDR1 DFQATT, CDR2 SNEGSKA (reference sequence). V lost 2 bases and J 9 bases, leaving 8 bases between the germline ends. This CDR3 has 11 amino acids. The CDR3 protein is CSARKALEQFF. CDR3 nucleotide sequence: TGCAGTGCTAGAAAGGCTCTTGAGCAGTTCTTC.

DNA of the CDR3: TGCAGCGGAAGCGGGAGTCCAGATACGCAGTATTTT. Translated: CSGSGSPDTQYF. The J gene is TRBJ2-3, the V gene TRBV29-1; TRBD2 matches 8 bases. Germline V gives CDR1 SQVTM, CDR2 ANQGSEA. Trimming removed 7 bases from V and 4 bases from J; junction bases left unmatched: 4. The CDR3 contains 12 residues.

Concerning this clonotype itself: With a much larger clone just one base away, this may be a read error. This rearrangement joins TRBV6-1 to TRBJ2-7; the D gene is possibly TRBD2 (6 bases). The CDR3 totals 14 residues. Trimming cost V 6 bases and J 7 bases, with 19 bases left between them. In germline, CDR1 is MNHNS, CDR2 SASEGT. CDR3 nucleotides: TGTGCCAGCAGCGCCGGGAGCTCCTACAATGAGCAGTACTTC. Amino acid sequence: CASSAGSSYNEQYF.

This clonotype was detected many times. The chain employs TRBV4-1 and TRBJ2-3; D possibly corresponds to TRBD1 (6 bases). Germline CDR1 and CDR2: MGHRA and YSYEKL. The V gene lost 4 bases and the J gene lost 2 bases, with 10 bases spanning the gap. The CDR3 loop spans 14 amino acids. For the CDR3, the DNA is TGCGCCAGCAGCCCAGGACAGAACACAGATACGCAGTATTTT. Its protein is CASSPGQNTDTQYF.

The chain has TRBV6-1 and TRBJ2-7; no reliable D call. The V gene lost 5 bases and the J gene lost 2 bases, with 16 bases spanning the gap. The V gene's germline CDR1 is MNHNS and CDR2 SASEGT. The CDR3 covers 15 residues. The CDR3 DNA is TGTGCCAGCAGTTACTCACGATATACCGCCTACGAGCAGTACTTC. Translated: CASSYSRYTAYEQYF.

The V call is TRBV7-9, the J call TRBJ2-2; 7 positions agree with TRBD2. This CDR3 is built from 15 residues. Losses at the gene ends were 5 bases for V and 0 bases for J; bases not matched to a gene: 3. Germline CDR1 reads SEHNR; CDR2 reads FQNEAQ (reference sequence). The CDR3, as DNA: TGTGCCAGCAGCACGGCGGGAGCGAACACCGGGGAGCTGTTTTTT. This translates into CASSTAGANTGELFF. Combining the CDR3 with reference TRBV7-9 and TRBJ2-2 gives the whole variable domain DTGVSQNPRHKITKRGQNVTFRCDPISEHNRLYWYRQTLGQGPEFLTYFQNEAQLEKSRLLSDRFSAERPKGSFSTLEIQRTEQGDSAMYLCASSTAGANTGELFFGEGSRLTVL.

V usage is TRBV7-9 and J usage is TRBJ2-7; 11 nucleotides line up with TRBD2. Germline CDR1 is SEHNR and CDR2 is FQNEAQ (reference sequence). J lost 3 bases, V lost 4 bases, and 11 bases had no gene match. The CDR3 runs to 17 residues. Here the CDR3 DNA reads TGTGCCAGCAGCTATAGCGGGGGGGCACCCAAAAGCTACGAGCAGTACTTC. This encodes CASSYSGGAPKSYEQYF.

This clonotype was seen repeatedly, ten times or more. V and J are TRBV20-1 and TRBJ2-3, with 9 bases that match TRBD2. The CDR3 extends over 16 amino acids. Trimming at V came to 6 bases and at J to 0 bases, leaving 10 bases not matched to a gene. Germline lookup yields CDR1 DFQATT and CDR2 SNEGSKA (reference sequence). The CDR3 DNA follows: TGCAGTGCCCTTCCCCCGGGACTAGCTAGCACAGATACGCAGTATTTT. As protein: CSALPPGLASTDTQYF.

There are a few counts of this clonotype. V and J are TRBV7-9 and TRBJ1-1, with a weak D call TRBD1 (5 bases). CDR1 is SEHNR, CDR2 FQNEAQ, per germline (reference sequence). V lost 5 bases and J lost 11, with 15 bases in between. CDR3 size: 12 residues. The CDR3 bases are TGTGCCAGCAGCGGTTTAGACAGTGAGGCTTTCTTT. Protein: CASSGLDSEAFF.

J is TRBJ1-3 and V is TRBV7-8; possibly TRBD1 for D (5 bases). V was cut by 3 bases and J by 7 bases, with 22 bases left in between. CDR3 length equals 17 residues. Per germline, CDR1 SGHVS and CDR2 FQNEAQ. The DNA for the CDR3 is TGTGCCAGCAGCTTGGGACCCGGGACGAACATGTGGAACACCATATATTTT. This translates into CASSLGPGTNMWNTIYF.